The rows below give T cell receptor beta chains drawn from one sample of a study of shared clonotypes between healthy human individuals. Assay: immunoSEQ multiplex PCR; the TCRdb copy retains only in-frame clones and omits some. The sample has more than 2 million clones; roughly 93% are singletons. Sequencing was done on a sample of naive CD8+ T cells from PBMCs. These receptors were taken from a young man in good health. Some clones in this sample may be carry-over from other donors' samples. Each CDR3 is given with its conserved first and last residue. The D gene is left open where the match is weak. Clone sizes are given selectively: once, few, many, or a class where the clone is expanded.

TRBJ1-4 TRBV28 . . TGTGCCAGCAGCCTCAGGAGTTTCGATCGGAGGGAAAAACTGTTTTTT CASSLRSFDRREKLFF
TRBJ2-5 TRBV6-6 . . TGTGCCAGCAGTGAGGATTTCGAGACCCAGTACTTC CASSEDFETQYF
TRBJ2-5 TRBV27 . . TGTGCCAGCAGTTTATCGATCGGGGGAGGAGAGACCCAGTACTTC CASSLSIGGGETQYF
TRBJ2-7 TRBV19 . TRBD1 TGTGCCAGTAGAGTCCGGGACAGAGCCTACGAGCAGTACTTC CASRVRDRAYEQYF
TRBJ2-5 TRBV4-1 . TRBD2 TGCGCCAGCAGCCAAGATCCAGCGGGAGAACAAGAGACCCAGTACTTC CASSQDPAGEQETQYF
TRBJ1-2 TRBV7-9 . . TGTGCCAGCAGCTTAGGGGGAGCTAACTATGGCTACACCTTC CASSLGGANYGYTF
TRBJ2-2 TRBV28 . TRBD1 TGTGCCAGCAGGCCGGGACAGCACACCGGGGAGCTGTTTTTT CASRPGQHTGELFF
TRBJ2-7 TRBV11-2 . . TGTGCCAGCAGCGTACAGGGCTACGAGCAGTACTTC CASSVQGYEQYF
TRBJ1-1 TRBV19 . TRBD1 TGTGCCAGTAGTACGACGACAGGGGGTCCTGAAGCTTTCTTT CASSTTTGGPEAFF
TRBJ1-5 TRBV4-1 . . TGCGCCAGCAGCCAAGTCTTACTATCCCAGCCCCAGCATTTT CASSQVLLSQPQHF
TRBJ1-2 TRBV9 . . TGTGCCAGCAGCGTACCCAGGGGCTACACCTTC CASSVPRGYTF
TRBJ2-3 TRBV5-1 . . TGCGCCAGCAGCAAAACAGGGAGTGATTCGGATACGCAGTATTTT CASSKTGSDSDTQYF
TRBJ1-2 TRBV6-1 . . TGTGCCAGCAGCCACAGGGAGCCGAGCTACACCTTC CASSHREPSYTF
TRBJ2-3 TRBV14 . . TGTGCCAGCAGCCCCCGGATAGGGGGGCCTAGCACAGATACGCAGTATTTT CASSPRIGGPSTDTQYF
TRBJ2-1 TRBV10-3 . . TGTGCCCGGACCTGGGCGACCTACAATGAGCAGTTCTTC CARTWATYNEQFF
TRBJ2-7 TRBV7-6 . TRBD2 TGTGCCAGCAGCTTAATGCTAGCGGGAGACGAGCAGTACTTC CASSLMLAGDEQYF
TRBJ1-2 TRBV28 . . TGTGCCAGCAGTCGGGACGGATTTAACTATGGCTACACCTTC CASSRDGFNYGYTF
TRBJ1-1 TRBV6-5 once . TGTGCCAGCAGTTACTCGGAGGGACGAGGGGGGCCTGAAGCTTTCTTT CASSYSEGRGGPEAFF
TRBJ1-4 TRBV6-5 . . TGTGCCGGCAGTTACGCCGGGACGGGGCGGGAAAAACTGTTTTTT CAGSYAGTGREKLFF
TRBJ2-1 TRBV18 . . TGTGCCAGCTCACCACCCCTTGTAGAGGACAATGAGCAGTTCTTC CASSPPLVEDNEQFF
TRBJ2-5 TRBV15 . . TGTGCCACCCTGGGGACGGTGAAAGAGACCCAGTACTTC CATLGTVKETQYF
TRBJ2-1 TRBV11-3 . . TGTGCCAGCAGCGATCCTCCAGGAAATGAGCAGTTCTTC CASSDPPGNEQFF
TRBJ2-5 TRBV28 . . TGTGCCAGCAGTTTCGGCCAGGGTGAAACGGGGGTGGAAGAGACCCAGTACTTC CASSFGQGETGVEETQYF
TRBJ2-7 TRBV27 . . TGTGCCAGCAGGGCGGCGCAGGGAACCTACGAGCAGTACTTC CASRAAQGTYEQYF
TRBJ2-3 TRBV28 . . TGTGCCAGCAGTTTAGAGGTTGGGGGGACTAGCACAGATACGCAGTATTTT CASSLEVGGTSTDTQYF
TRBJ2-1 TRBV29-1 . TRBD2 TGCAGCGTTGATAGCGGGAGCGGTTACAATGAGCAGTTCTTC CSVDSGSGYNEQFF
TRBJ1-5 TRBV6-1 . . TGTGCCAGCACCGACCTCTGGGGGGCTCAGCCCCAGCATTTT CASTDLWGAQPQHF
TRBJ1-2 TRBV4-1 . . TGCGCCAGCAGCCATTTACAACAGAGCTATAACTATGGCTACACCTTC CASSHLQQSYNYGYTF